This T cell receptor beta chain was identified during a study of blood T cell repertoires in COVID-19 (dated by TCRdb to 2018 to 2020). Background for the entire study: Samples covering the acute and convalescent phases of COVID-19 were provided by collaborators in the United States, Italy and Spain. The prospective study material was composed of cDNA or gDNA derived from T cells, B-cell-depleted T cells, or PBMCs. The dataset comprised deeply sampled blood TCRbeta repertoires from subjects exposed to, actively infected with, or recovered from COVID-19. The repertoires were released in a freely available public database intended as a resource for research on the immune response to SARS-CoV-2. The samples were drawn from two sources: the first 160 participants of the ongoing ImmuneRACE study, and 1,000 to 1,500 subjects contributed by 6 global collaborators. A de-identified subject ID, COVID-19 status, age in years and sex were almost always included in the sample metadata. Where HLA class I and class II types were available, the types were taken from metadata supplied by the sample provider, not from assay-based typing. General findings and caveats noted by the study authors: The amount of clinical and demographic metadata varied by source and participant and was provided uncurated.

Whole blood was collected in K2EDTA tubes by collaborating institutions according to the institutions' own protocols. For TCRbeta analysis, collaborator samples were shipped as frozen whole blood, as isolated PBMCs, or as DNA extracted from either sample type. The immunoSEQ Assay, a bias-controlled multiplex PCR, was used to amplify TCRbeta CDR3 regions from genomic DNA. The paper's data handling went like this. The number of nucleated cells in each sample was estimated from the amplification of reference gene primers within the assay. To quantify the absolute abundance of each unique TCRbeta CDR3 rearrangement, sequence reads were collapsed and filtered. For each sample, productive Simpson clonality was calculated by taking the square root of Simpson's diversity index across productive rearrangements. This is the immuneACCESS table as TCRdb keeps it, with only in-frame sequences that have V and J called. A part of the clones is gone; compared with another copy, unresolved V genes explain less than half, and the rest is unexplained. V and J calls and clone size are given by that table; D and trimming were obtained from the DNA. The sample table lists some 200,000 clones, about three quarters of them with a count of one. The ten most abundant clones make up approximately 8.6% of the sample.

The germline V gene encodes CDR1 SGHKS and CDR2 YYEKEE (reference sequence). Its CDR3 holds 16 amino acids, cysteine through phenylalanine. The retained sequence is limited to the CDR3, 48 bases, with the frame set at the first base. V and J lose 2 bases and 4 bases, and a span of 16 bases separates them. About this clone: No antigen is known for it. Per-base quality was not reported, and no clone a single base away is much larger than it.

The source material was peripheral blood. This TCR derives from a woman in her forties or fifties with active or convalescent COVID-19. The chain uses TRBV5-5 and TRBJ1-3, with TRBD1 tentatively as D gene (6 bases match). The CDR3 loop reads CASSFGAGATGNTIYF. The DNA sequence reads TGTGCCAGCAGCTTTGGAGCGGGGGCCACAGGAAACACCATATATTTT.